This T cell receptor (beta chain) was captured in a study of T cells after somatic rescue of genetic block (dated by TCRdb to 2018 to 2020). The study in broad terms: What the study looked at was long-term robustness, specifically in a T-cell system that came about through somatic rescue of a genetic block in T-cell development.

At the junction V is shortened by 3 bases and J by 4 bases; bases outside the gene matches: 20. From a lookup of the germline V gene (reference sequence), CDR1 and CDR2 are GTSNPN and SVGIG. Including the terminal cysteine and phenylalanine, the CDR3 comprises 18 residues. Of the read, only the CDR3 DNA is kept; its 54 bases are in frame from base 1. As regards this clone: Its antigen remains undetermined. Base quality data are lacking; no much larger clone is found one base away.

Receptors were amplified or captured by the immunoSEQ multiplex PCR assay. TCRdb re-hosts the immuneACCESS table, in-frame sequences only. Its copies lack some clones; in the studies checked, an unresolved V gene accounts for under half of them, and the cause for the rest is not known. Present in this sample are around 100,000 clones, around nine tenths of which were seen just once. Around 1.5% of the sample lies in the top ten. The material sequenced was peripheral blood mononuclear cells (PBMCs). Recombination linked TRBV30 to TRBJ1-1; 7 bases in between match TRBD1. The clonotype was recovered from a woman between 18 and 29 years old. Here the CDR3 is given as CAWSSYLTRDSRFTEAFF. At the DNA level, the sequence is TGTGCCTGGAGCTCTTACCTTACCAGGGACAGTAGGTTCACTGAAGCTTTCTTT. Beyond the CDR3, the reference TRBV30 and TRBJ1-1 genes provide the residues; the full variable domain reads: SQTIHQWPATLVQPVGSPLSLECTVEGTSNPNLYWYRQAAGRGLQLLFYSVGIGQISSEVPQNLSASRPQDRQFILSSKKLLLSDSGFYLCAWSSYLTRDSRFTEAFFGQGTRLTVV.